This TCR beta chain was recorded in a study of spatial heterogeneity in lung cancer. Study details: Each time, sequencing found more beta-chain sequences than alpha-chain sequences. Across the raw uncorrected reads, a unique TCR and UMI combination was observed, on average, more than ten times. General observations from the study: Tumor mutation count correlated with how many alpha and beta TCRs expanded intratumorally. In tumor T cells, estimated coverage reached around 7% for alpha chains and around 13% for beta chains.

V was trimmed by 6 bases and J by 3 bases, leaving 9 bases between them. Germline CDR1 is MNHNS and CDR2 is SASEGT. The CDR3 loop spans 12 amino acids. Of note for this clonotype: Its matching antigen is unknown.

Time point: sample taken at primary tumor resection. Samples were obtained from around 73 donors, all untreated early-stage non-small cell lung cancer patients. TCRdb re-called the 5' RACE reads through MiXCR, storing one row per CDR3 protein. This table has 3,000 to 3,500 distinct CDR3 sequences, just under 35% appearing once. The input for sequencing was lung tumor tissue, taken at surgery. The receptor comes from a female donor with early-stage non-small cell lung cancer. The rearrangement uses TRBV6-1 and TRBJ2-7, with D unresolved. The CDR3 coding sequence is TGTGCCAGCAGGAGACCGAACTACGAGCAGTACTTC. This codes for CASRRPNYEQYF.